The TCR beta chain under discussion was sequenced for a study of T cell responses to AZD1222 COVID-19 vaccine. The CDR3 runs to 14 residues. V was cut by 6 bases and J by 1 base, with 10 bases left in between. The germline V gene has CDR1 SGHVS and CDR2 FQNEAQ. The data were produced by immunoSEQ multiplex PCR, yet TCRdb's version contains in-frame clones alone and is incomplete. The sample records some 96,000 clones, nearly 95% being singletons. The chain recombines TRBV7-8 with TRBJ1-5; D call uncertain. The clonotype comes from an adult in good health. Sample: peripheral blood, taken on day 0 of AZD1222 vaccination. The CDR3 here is CASSIGRSNQPQHF. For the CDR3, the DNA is TGTGCCAGCAGTATCGGACGGAGCAATCAGCCCCAGCATTTT.